These 23 T cell receptor beta chains originate from one sample sequenced in a study of blood T cell repertoires in COVID-19. Clones were sequenced by immunoSEQ multiplex PCR, and TCRdb holds only the in-frame ones, with some missing. The sample comprises 11,000 or so clones, about three quarters of which are singletons, and 6% to 7% rests with the top ten. Specimen: peripheral blood. The source is a man aged 60 to 69 with COVID-19, enrolled during active disease.

The chain joins TRBV14 to TRBJ2-3; 8 bases fit TRBD2. CDR3 length: 17 residues. Trimming cost V 4 bases and J 2 bases; bases outside gene matches: 11. The germline V gene has CDR1 SGHDN and CDR2 FVKESK. The CDR3 loop is CASSLTTSGYLTDTQYF. CDR3 nucleotides: TGTGCCAGCAGCCTCACCACTAGCGGCTATCTCACAGATACGCAGTATTTT.

The V and J genes are TRBV19 and TRBJ1-2; 10 bases fit TRBD1. Unmatched junction bases numbered 2, after V lost 3 bases and J lost 1 base. Germline V CDR1 and CDR2: LNHDA, SQIVND (reference sequence). This CDR3 comprises 15 residues. The CDR3 DNA follows: TGTGCCAGTAGTATGACAGGGGGCGATAACTATGGCTACACCTTC. This sequence encodes CASSMTGGDNYGYTF.

This clone was recorded only once. In DNA, the CDR3 is TGCGCCACCGCCCTTACAGGGGACTATGGCTACACCTTC. Its translation: CATALTGDYGYTF. V usage is TRBV5-1 and J usage is TRBJ1-2, with 7 bases lining up with TRBD1. Looked up from germline, CDR1 is SGHRS and CDR2 is YFSETQ. The V gene end was trimmed by 9 bases and the J gene end by 3 bases; junction bases not matched to a gene: 8. The CDR3 loop spans 13 amino acids.

The chain couples TRBV7-6 to TRBJ2-3; TRBD2 is a possible D gene (7 bases). V dropped 2 bases and J dropped 2 bases, with 14 bases sitting between them. There are 16 residues in the CDR3. Germline CDR1 SGHVS, CDR2 FNYEAQ. CDR3 bases: TGTGCCAGCAGCTTAACGTTGGGGGGGCACACAGATACGCAGTATTTT. Its protein product is CASSLTLGGHTDTQYF. The complete variable domain, with remaining parts taken from reference TRBV7-6 and TRBJ2-3, reads GAGVSQSPRYKVTKRGQDVALRCDPISGHVSLYWYRQALGQGPEFLTYFNYEAQQDKSGLPNDRFSAERPEGSISTLTIQRTEQRDSAMYRCASSLTLGGHTDTQYFGPGTRLTVL.

The J gene is TRBJ1-5, the V gene TRBV6-1; TRBD1 matches at 9 bases. CDR3 length: 16 residues. Germline V lookup: CDR1 MNHNS, CDR2 SASEGT. Trimming removed 3 bases from V and 4 bases from J; junction bases left unmatched: 7. The DNA for the CDR3 is TGTGCCAGCAGTGAGATAGCCGGGACAGGGAATCAGCCCCAGCATTTT. Amino acid sequence: CASSEIAGTGNQPQHF.

The CDR3 reads CASSQGGRDYLQEQYV. CDR3 in DNA: TGCGCCAGCAGTCAAGGGGGCCGGGACTACCTTCAAGAGCAGTACGTC. This rearrangement joins TRBV23-1 to TRBJ2-7; TRBD2 might be the D (7 bases). TRBV23-1 carries the ORF label, with uncertain function. The V gene lost 2 bases and the J gene lost 7 bases, with 21 bases spanning the gap. The CDR3 is 16 residues long.

V and J are TRBV6-5 and TRBJ1-5; 8 bases fit TRBD1. Germline V gene sequence: CDR1 MNHEY, CDR2 SVGAGI. The CDR3 runs to 14 residues. The V and J ends lost 6 bases and 4 bases, in that order; junction bases with no gene match: 5. The CDR3 DNA reads as TGTGCCAGCAGCCGGACAGGGAGGAATCAGCCCCAGCATTTT. It encodes CASSRTGRNQPQHF.

The chain links TRBV7-9 to TRBJ2-7; 10 bases line up with TRBD1. Germline assignment: CDR1 SEHNR and CDR2 FQNEAQ (reference sequence). V dropped 5 bases and J dropped 6; count of bases not matched to a gene: 10. The CDR3 has 15 amino acids. The CDR3 is CASSPIGQGVIEQYV. CDR3 nucleotide sequence: TGTGCCAGCAGCCCGATCGGACAGGGGGTAATCGAGCAGTACGTC.

This clone was seen only once. The chain recombines TRBV6-5 with TRBJ1-5, with 7 bases fitting TRBD1. Trimming took 6 bases from V and 4 from J; bases not matched to a gene: 9. There are 15 residues in the CDR3. CDR1 and CDR2 (germline): MNHEY, SVGAGI. CDR3 in amino acids: CASRGGQWMNQPQHF. Here the CDR3 DNA reads TGTGCCAGCAGGGGGGGACAGTGGATGAATCAGCCCCAGCATTTT.

The rearrangement joins TRBV5-4 to TRBJ1-3; tentatively, D is TRBD1 (5 bases). The CDR3 loop spans 15 amino acids. Germline V gene lookup returns CDR1 SGHNT and CDR2 YYREEE (reference sequence). Between the trimmed V and J ends, which lost 0 bases and 9 bases, there was a span of 16 bases. The CDR3 here is CASSLAGGATSTIYF. DNA of the CDR3: TGTGCCAGCAGCTTGGCCGGCGGGGCCACTTCCACCATATATTTT.

The rearrangement uses TRBV19 and TRBJ2-1, with 10 nucleotides matching TRBD2. The V and J ends lost 5 bases and 5 bases, in that order; junction bases with no gene match: 3. The CDR3 has 14 residues. Germline-derived CDR1 and CDR2 are LNHDA and SQIVND (reference sequence). In nucleotides, the CDR3 is TGTGCCAGTAGTTCAGGACTAGCGGACAATGAGCAGTTCTTC. Encoded protein: CASSSGLADNEQFF.

The genes are TRBV9 and TRBJ2-5, with 9 bases that match TRBD2. Germline CDR1 and CDR2: SGDLS and YYNGEE. After removal of 4 bases from V and 1 base from J, the junction contained 2 bases not matched to a gene. This CDR3 is built from 14 residues. Here the CDR3 reads CASSISGGQETQYF. DNA for the CDR3: TGTGCCAGCAGCATTAGCGGGGGCCAAGAGACCCAGTACTTC.

This chain uses TRBV2 with TRBJ1-1, with 12 bases fitting TRBD1. This CDR3 has 15 amino acids. V lost 5 bases, J lost 7 bases, and 8 bases stayed unmatched. The germline V gene has CDR1 SNHLY and CDR2 FYNNEI. CDR3 bases: TGTGCCAGCAGTAAGGGACAGGGGGCGTTTAGTGAAGCTTTCTTT. Residues: CASSKGQGAFSEAFF.

The V gene is TRBV15, the J gene TRBJ2-1, with 7 bases fitting TRBD1. The CDR3 totals 16 residues. Germline-derived CDR1 and CDR2 are LNHNV and YYDKDF (reference sequence). Trimming at V came to 0 bases and at J to 7 bases, leaving 9 bases not matched to a gene. CDR3 sequence: CATSRDGGQHRNEQFF. In DNA, the CDR3 is TGTGCCACCAGCAGAGATGGGGGACAGCATAGGAATGAGCAGTTCTTC. Variable domain in full (rest from reference TRBV15 and TRBJ2-1): DAMVIQNPRYQVTQFGKPVTLSCSQTLNHNVMYWYQQKSSQAPKLLFHYYDKDFNNEADTPDNFQSRRPNTSFCFLDIRSPGLGDTAMYLCATSRDGGQHRNEQFFGPGTRLTVL.

This chain links TRBV5-8 with TRBJ1-6, with D perhaps TRBD1 (5 bases). Trimming removed 5 bases at V and 14 bases at J, with 14 bases between. The CDR3 extends over 12 amino acids. Germline loops: CDR1 SGHTS, CDR2 YDEGEE. CDR3 loop: CASRLRQKALHF. The CDR3 nucleotides read TGTGCCAGCAGACTTCGACAGAAAGCCCTCCACTTT.

This clone turned up a few times. The genes are TRBV18 and TRBJ1-1, with D possibly being TRBD1 (5 bases). The length of the CDR3 is 15 residues. The V end lost 3 bases, the J end lost 3 bases, and 14 bases lay between the germline ends. The V gene's germline CDR1 is KGHSH and CDR2 LQKENI. This chain's CDR3 is CASSPGFGGDTEAFF. The CDR3 bases are TGTGCCAGCTCACCGGGTTTCGGGGGTGACACTGAAGCTTTCTTT. Based on the CDR3 plus reference TRBV18 and TRBJ1-1, the full variable domain is NAGVMQNPRHLVRRRGQEARLRCSPMKGHSHVYWYRQLPEEGLKFMVYLQKENIIDESGMPKERFSAEFPKEGPSILRIQQVVRGDSAAYFCASSPGFGGDTEAFFGQGTRLTVV.

The gene calls are TRBV6-1 and TRBJ2-7; the match to TRBD2 covers 11 bases. The CDR3 spans 16 residues. Germline assignment: CDR1 MNHNS and CDR2 SASEGT. V lost 4 bases, J lost 3 bases, and 8 bases stayed unmatched. For the CDR3, the DNA is TGTGCCAGCAGTGTAACCGGGACTAGCGGTTTCTACGAGCAGTACGTC. It translates to CASSVTGTSGFYEQYV.

The chain links TRBV5-6 to TRBJ1-6, with D maybe TRBD1 (6 bases). The V gene lost 1 base and the J gene lost 9 bases, with 11 bases spanning the gap. Germline V gives CDR1 SGHDT, CDR2 YYEEEE. The CDR3 runs to 14 residues. The CDR3 coding sequence is TGTGCCAGCAGCTTGATAAGGGGGGGTTCACCCCTCCACTTT. Translated: CASSLIRGGSPLHF.

The V and J genes are TRBV24-1 and TRBJ1-2; tentatively, D is TRBD1 (5 bases). This CDR3 region has 12 residues. Germline V gene data show CDR1 as KGHDR and CDR2 as SFDVKD. V lost 2 bases and J lost 8, with 8 bases in between. This CDR3 reads CATSDSTVGYTF. CDR3 sequence (DNA): TGTGCCACCAGTGATTCGACAGTAGGCTACACCTTC.

CDR3 amino acids: CASSIEGRRNQPQHF. The CDR3 DNA reads TGTGCCAGTAGTATAGAAGGGAGGCGCAATCAGCCCCAGCATTTT. V usage is TRBV19 and J usage is TRBJ1-5; D is ambiguous. CDR3 length: 15 amino acids. Germline-derived CDR1 and CDR2 are LNHDA and SQIVND (reference sequence). V lost 0 bases and J lost 2, with 8 bases in between.

This chain connects TRBV19 to TRBJ1-2, with a tentative D call TRBD1 (5 bases). V dropped 5 bases and J dropped 5 bases, with 18 bases sitting between them. This CDR3 is 15 amino acids long. Germline-derived CDR1 and CDR2 are LNHDA and SQIVND (reference sequence). CDR3 sequence: CASSPEGLSGYGYTF. CDR3 sequence (DNA): TGTGCCAGTAGTCCGGAGGGACTCTCTGGGTATGGCTACACCTTC.

The chain joins TRBV21-1 to TRBJ2-2; TRBD1, the D gene given by the table, was not confirmed from the DNA. TRBV21-1 is given as a pseudogene. The CDR3 extends over 17 amino acids. The CDR3 sequence is CASSKGAQIANTGELFF. For the CDR3, the DNA is TGTGCCAGCAGCAAAGGGGCTCAAATCGCGAACACCGGGGAGCTGTTTTTT.

This chain connects TRBV12-3 or TRBV12-4 to TRBJ2-5; 11 bases are a match to TRBD2. V lost 6 bases, J lost 4 bases, and 1 base stayed unmatched. The length of the CDR3 is 13 residues. Here the CDR3 DNA reads TGTGCCAGCAGCACTAGCGGGGGAGAGACCCAGTACTTC. As protein: CASSTSGGETQYF.